One sample yielded the 9 T cell receptor beta chains listed below, sequenced in a study of blood T cells in healthy people across ages. Together with a sample-barcoded 5' primer, a J-beta primer mix was included in a second PCR lasting about 6 to 11 cycles. TCRdb called the 5' RACE reads again in MiXCR, with one record for every CDR3 protein. The sample shows about 1.7 million distinct CDR3 sequences, under 30% of them seen only once. The sequencing input was blood. The receptors shown here come from a woman aged 30 to 39 in good health.

A note on this clonotype: Germline and junction disagree at one end, which may indicate a read error. The DNA of the CDR3 is TGTGCCAACAGTTTACAGCGGGGGAGCACAGATACGCAGTATTTT. Its translation is CANSLQRGSTDTQYF. V is TRBV27 and J is TRBJ2-3, with TRBD2 matching over 8 bases. This CDR3 comprises 15 residues. Germline values: CDR1 MNHEY, CDR2 SMNVEV (reference sequence).

The count of this clonotype is one. A junction end diverges from the germline sequence, so it may reflect a read error. The V call is TRBV12-3 or TRBV12-4, the J call TRBJ2-3, with D tentatively TRBD1 (5 bases). This CDR3 has 13 amino acids. The chain's CDR3 is CASGAQTADAQYF. The CDR3, as DNA: TGTGCCAGCGGGGCTCAGACAGCAGATGCGCAGTATTTT.

This clonotype was observed at least ten times. The J gene is TRBJ2-5, the V gene TRBV20-1; 8 positions match TRBD2. CDR3 length: 14 amino acids. From germline, CDR1 is DFQATT and CDR2 SNEGSKA (reference sequence). The V gene end was trimmed by 1 base and the J gene end by 5 bases; junction bases not matched to a gene: 6. The CDR3 region has the DNA TGCAGTGCTAGAGTCCAGACTAGCGTCGAGACCCAGTACTTC. Amino acids: CSARVQTSVETQYF.

This clonotype occurred many times. The rearrangement joins TRBV7-2 to TRBJ2-5; TRBD2 matches 7 bases. Germline CDR1 and CDR2: SGHTA and FQGNSA. CDR3 length: 14 amino acids. The J segment lost 3 bases and the V segment lost 1 base, leaving 2 bases of the junction unmatched. CDR3 DNA: TGTGCCAGCAGCTTAGGGGGGGGTAAAGAGACCCAGTACTTC. Protein sequence: CASSLGGGKETQYF.

The CDR3 DNA follows: TGTGCCAGCAGTCACGGGACAGCACAAGAGACCCAGTACTTC. Translating gives CASSHGTAQETQYF. The chain couples TRBV12-3 or TRBV12-4 to TRBJ2-5; TRBD1 agrees at 7 bases. The J segment lost 2 bases and the V segment lost 5 bases, leaving 5 bases of the junction unmatched. The CDR3 extends over 14 amino acids.

This clonotype has ten or more counts. This chain uses TRBV3-1 with TRBJ2-5; 7 bases align to TRBD1. V was pared by 2 bases and J by 5 bases, with 5 bases of the junction left unmatched. In germline, CDR1 is LGHDT, CDR2 YNNKEL (reference sequence). The CDR3 consists of 14 residues. CDR3 region: CASSQRGPGETQYF. The CDR3 bases are TGTGCCAGCAGCCAAAGGGGGCCGGGTGAGACCCAGTACTTC.

V and J are TRBV2 and TRBJ2-1; 10 nucleotides agree with TRBD2. Germline V gene data show CDR1 as SNHLY and CDR2 as FYNNEI. The J segment lost 3 bases and the V segment lost 5 bases, leaving 10 bases of the junction unmatched. CDR3 length: 17 amino acids. CDR3 bases: TGTGCCAGCAGTACTCCCCAATCTAGCGGGGGCTACAATGAGCAGTTCTTC. Amino acids: CASSTPQSSGGYNEQFF.

This clonotype appeared many times. V and J are TRBV29-1 and TRBJ2-1; D unresolved. CDR3 length: 12 amino acids. CDR1 SQVTM and CDR2 ANQGSEA come from the germline V gene. Trimming removed 4 bases at V and 0 bases at J, with 4 bases between. Here the CDR3 reads CSVVPSYNEQFF. In DNA, the CDR3 is TGCAGCGTTGTCCCCTCCTACAATGAGCAGTTCTTC.

V and J are TRBV25-1 and TRBJ2-7; the D gene could be TRBD1 or TRBD2 (7 bases each). The germline V gene has CDR1 MGHDK and CDR2 SYGVNS. The ends were cut back, 2 bases at V and 4 bases at J, with 15 bases in the middle. The CDR3 is 15 residues long. The CDR3 spells CASSEPAGGGYEQYF. The DNA of the CDR3 is TGTGCCAGCAGTGAACCCGCAGGGGGGGGGTACGAGCAGTACTTC.